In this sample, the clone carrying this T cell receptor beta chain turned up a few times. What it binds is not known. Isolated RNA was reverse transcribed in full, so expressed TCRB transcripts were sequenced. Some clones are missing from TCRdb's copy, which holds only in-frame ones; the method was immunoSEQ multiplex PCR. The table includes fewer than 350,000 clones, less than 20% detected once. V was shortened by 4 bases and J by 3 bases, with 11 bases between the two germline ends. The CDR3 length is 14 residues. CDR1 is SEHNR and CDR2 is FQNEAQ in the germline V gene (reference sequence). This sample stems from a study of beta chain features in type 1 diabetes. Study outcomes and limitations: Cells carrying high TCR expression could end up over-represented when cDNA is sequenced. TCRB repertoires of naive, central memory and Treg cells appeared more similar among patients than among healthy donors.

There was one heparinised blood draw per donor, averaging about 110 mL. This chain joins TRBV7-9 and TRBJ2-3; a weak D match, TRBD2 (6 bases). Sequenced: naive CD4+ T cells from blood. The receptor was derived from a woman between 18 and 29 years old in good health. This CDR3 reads CASSSGLSTDTQYF. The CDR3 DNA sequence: TGTGCCAGCAGCTCGGGACTTTCGACAGATACGCAGTATTTT.